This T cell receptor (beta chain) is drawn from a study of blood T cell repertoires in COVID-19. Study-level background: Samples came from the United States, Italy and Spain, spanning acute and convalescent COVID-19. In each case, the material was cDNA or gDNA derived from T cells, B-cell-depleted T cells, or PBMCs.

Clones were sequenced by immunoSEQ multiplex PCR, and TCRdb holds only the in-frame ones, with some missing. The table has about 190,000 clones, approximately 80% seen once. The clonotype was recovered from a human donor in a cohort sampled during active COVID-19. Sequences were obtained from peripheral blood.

This CDR3 reads CASSRDTYNEQFF. CDR3 DNA sequence: TGCGCCAGCAGCCGGGACACCTACAATGAGCAGTTCTTC. V gene TRBV5-1 combines with J gene TRBJ2-1, with D possibly TRBD1 on 6 matching bases. CDR1 and CDR2 from the germline V gene are SGHRS and YFSETQ. This CDR3 is 13 amino acids long. The V end was cut by 4 bases, the J end by 2 bases, with 7 bases between. The whole variable domain, remainder taken from reference TRBV5-1 and TRBJ2-1, is KAGVTQTPRYLIKTRGQQVTLSCSPISGHRSVSWYQQTPGQGLQFLFEYFSETQRNKGNFPGRFSGRQFSNSRSEMNVSTLELGDSALYLCASSRDTYNEQFFGPGTRLTVL.